The 6 T cell receptor beta chains given below trace back to one sample, sequenced in a study of blood T cell repertoires in COVID-19. Method: immunoSEQ multiplex PCR; TCRdb's copy keeps in-frame clones and lacks some. There are 360,000 or so clones in the sample; approximately 91% occur only once, and over 0.9% lies in the top ten. Sample: PBMCs or T cells enriched from blood (not recorded which). The receptors here all came from a woman in her 30s who had been exposed to COVID-19.

The rearrangement joins TRBV11-3 to TRBJ2-3, with D possibly TRBD1 on 6 matching bases. V was trimmed by 5 bases and J by 2 bases, leaving 14 bases between them. The CDR3 covers 15 residues. Per germline, CDR1 SGHNT and CDR2 YENEEA. Written as DNA, the CDR3 is TGTGCCAGCAGCAGGGGACATCTACTCACAGATACGCAGTATTTT. Translation gives CASSRGHLLTDTQYF. The full variable domain, completed using reference TRBV11-3 and TRBJ2-3, is EAGVVQSPRYKIIEKKQPVAFWCNPISGHNTLYWYLQNLGQGPELLIRYENEEAVDDSQLPKDRFSAERLKGVDSTLKIQPAELGDSAVYLCASSRGHLLTDTQYFGPGTRLTVL.

The chain recombines TRBV9 with TRBJ2-5; D gene unclear. This CDR3 has 15 residues. Germline V gives CDR1 SGDLS, CDR2 YYNGEE. V was trimmed by 0 bases and J by 6 bases, leaving 15 bases between them. The CDR3 spells CASSVDSSLVQTQYF. Here the CDR3 DNA reads TGTGCCAGCAGCGTAGATAGTTCCCTCGTCCAGACCCAGTACTTC.

This clone occurred once. The chain has TRBV2 and TRBJ1-1, with TRBD1 as a possible D gene (5 bases). Germline V gives CDR1 SNHLY, CDR2 FYNNEI. V dropped 6 bases and J dropped 0 bases, with 8 bases sitting between them. The CDR3 is 13 amino acids. The CDR3: CASREGLNTEAFF. The CDR3 nucleotides are TGTGCCAGCAGGGAGGGACTGAACACTGAAGCTTTCTTT.

This chain uses TRBV18 with TRBJ2-7; no definite D call. In germline, CDR1 is KGHSH, CDR2 LQKENI. The CDR3 is 15 residues long. Trimming pared 3 bases from V and 4 bases from J, leaving 16 bases between. CDR3 bases: TGTGCCAGCTCACCGGCAACTACATCCGGATACGAGCAGTACTTC. It is translated as CASSPATTSGYEQYF.

The chain employs TRBV6-6 and TRBJ2-1; TRBD2 agrees at 12 bases. The CDR3 runs 15 residues. Per germline, CDR1 MNHNY and CDR2 SVGAGI (reference sequence). V shed 4 bases and J 8 bases; nucleotides not matched to a gene: 6. The CDR3 loop reads CASSSRLAGVYEQFF. The DNA of the CDR3 is TGTGCCAGCAGTTCCCGACTAGCGGGAGTGTATGAGCAGTTCTTC.

This chain uses TRBV5-1 with TRBJ2-5, with TRBD2 matching 10 bases. CDR1 and CDR2 (germline): SGHRS, YFSETQ. This CDR3 has 17 amino acids. The V segment lost 0 bases and the J segment 2 bases; nucleotides outside the gene matches: 7. CDR3 sequence: CASSLGLAGEGQETQYF. The CDR3 DNA is TGCGCCAGCAGCTTGGGGCTAGCGGGAGAGGGGCAAGAGACCCAGTACTTC.